The T cell receptor (beta chain) described here comes from a study of blood T cell repertoires in COVID-19. TCRdb's copy holds only in-frame clones and misses some; the assay was immunoSEQ multiplex PCR. Altogether over 90,000 clones are present, 70% to 90% being singletons, with the ten largest covering 3% to 3.5%. The CDR3 is 13 amino acids. In germline, CDR1 is MNHEY, CDR2 SVGAGI. V was pared by 10 bases and J by 7 bases, with 18 bases between. The origin of this receptor is a man in his fifties in a cohort sampled during active COVID-19. The sample consisted of peripheral blood. The gene calls are TRBV6-5 and TRBJ2-3; D is perhaps TRBD2 (6 bases). CDR3 sequence: CATRGGIAYTQYF. The CDR3 nucleotides are TGTGCCACACGTGGGGGGATCGCGTATACGCAGTATTTT.